The next 18 T cell receptor beta chains were all read from a single sample in a study of identical twins. TCRdb fed the 5' RACE reads into MiXCR, producing one record per CDR3 protein. Of approximately 1.8 million distinct CDR3 sequences detected, about 32% appear once; the ten largest clones hold roughly 0.3%. Input material: cord blood. All receptors derive from a newborn girl in good health.

Remarks on this clonotype: The junction shows a germline mismatch at one end, possibly a read error. The V call is TRBV20-1, the J call TRBJ2-7; D gene ambiguous. This CDR3 comprises 13 residues. From germline, CDR1 is DFQATT and CDR2 SNEGSKA (reference sequence). The CDR3 protein is CNARGQGPYEQYF. CDR3 DNA sequence: TGCAATGCTAGAGGTCAAGGCCCCTACGAGCAGTACTTC.

This clonotype was seen a handful of times. The chain uses TRBV9 and TRBJ1-2; 8 bases line up with TRBD1. This CDR3 region has 15 residues. Germline V gene data show CDR1 as SGDLS and CDR2 as YYNGEE. J lost 8 bases, V lost 0 bases, and 9 bases had no gene match. This CDR3 reads CASSVAGAGGGGYTF. As DNA, the CDR3 is TGTGCCAGCAGCGTAGCAGGAGCAGGGGGCGGAGGCTACACCTTC.

This clonotype showed up many times. This sequence joins TRBV29-1 and TRBJ2-7; 7 nucleotides align to TRBD1. This CDR3 is built from 13 residues. Germline V gene lookup returns CDR1 SQVTM and CDR2 ANQGSEA. With 7 bases clipped from V and 2 bases from J, the junction kept 8 bases outside the gene matches. In DNA, the CDR3 is TGCAGCGCCCCGGGACAGCGTCCCTACGAGCAGTACTTC. It yields the protein CSAPGQRPYEQYF.

This clonotype was seen ten or more times. The chain employs TRBV28 and TRBJ2-7; D is unclear. Trimming left V 5 bases short and J 7 bases short, with 9 bases between. The V gene's germline CDR1 is MDHEN and CDR2 SYDVKM. The CDR3 spans 11 residues. The CDR3 DNA sequence: TGTGCCAGCAGTACCATATATGAGCAGTACTTC. It is translated as CASSTIYEQYF. The variable domain in full, with the rest retrieved from reference TRBV28 and TRBJ2-7, is DVKVTQSSRYLVKRTGEKVFLECVQDMDHENMFWYRQDPGLGLRLIYFSYDVKMKEKGDIPEGYSVSREKKERFSLILESASTNQTSMYLCASSTIYEQYFGPGTRLTVT.

This clonotype was observed a handful of times. CDR3 in DNA: TGCAGTGCTATAAACCTAGCGGGGGGGTTCTCCTACGAGCAGTACTTC. This sequence encodes CSAINLAGGFSYEQYF. The chain links TRBV20-1 to TRBJ2-7; 12 positions match TRBD2. Germline trimming cut 4 bases from V and 0 bases from J; bases unmatched to any gene: 7. Germline values: CDR1 DFQATT, CDR2 SNEGSKA (reference sequence). The CDR3 contains 16 residues.

V gene TRBV30 combines with J gene TRBJ1-6; maybe TRBD1 (5 bases). Looked up from germline, CDR1 is GTSNPN and CDR2 is SVGIG (reference sequence). V shed 0 bases and J shed 6 bases, with 12 bases lying between them. The CDR3 totals 15 residues. The CDR3 loop is CAWSVGHRFNSPLHF. The CDR3 bases are TGTGCCTGGAGTGTCGGGCACAGGTTTAATTCACCCCTCCACTTT.

The CDR3 is CASSQDIIRGLAGGNEQFF. For the CDR3, the DNA is TGTGCCAGCAGCCAAGATATTATACGGGGACTAGCGGGGGGGAATGAGCAGTTCTTC. This chain joins TRBV3-1 and TRBJ2-1; 16 bases map to TRBD2. Per the germline V gene, CDR1 is LGHDT and CDR2 is YNNKEL (reference sequence). Unmatched junction bases numbered 9, after V lost 0 bases and J lost 7 bases. The length of the CDR3 is 19 residues.

This clonotype was seen repeatedly, ten times or more. The V and J genes are TRBV20-1 and TRBJ2-4; 9 nucleotides align to TRBD2. The CDR3 is 13 residues long. From germline, CDR1 is DFQATT and CDR2 SNEGSKA (reference sequence). Trimming took 6 bases from V and 5 from J; bases not matched to a gene: 5. CDR3 bases: TGCAGTGCCGCCTTAGCGGGGGAAAACATTCAGTACTTC. It yields the protein CSAALAGENIQYF.

The chain joins TRBV5-1 to TRBJ1-5; D is perhaps TRBD1 (5 bases). Germline CDR1 and CDR2: SGHRS and YFSETQ. Trimming pared 6 bases from V and 3 bases from J, leaving 10 bases between. This CDR3 is built from 13 residues. The CDR3 protein is CASKAGNNQPQHF. In nucleotides, the CDR3 is TGCGCCAGCAAGGCAGGGAACAATCAGCCCCAGCATTTT.

This clonotype showed up just once. The V call is TRBV10-3, the J call TRBJ1-1; no firm D call. With 10 bases removed from V and 8 bases from J, the gap between germline ends came to 11 bases. This CDR3 comprises 10 residues. Per the germline V gene, CDR1 is ENHRY and CDR2 is SYGVKD. CDR3 in amino acids: CATGSPEAFF. Written as DNA, the CDR3 is TGTGCCACCGGGAGCCCCGAAGCTTTCTTT.

The chain is built from TRBV6-1 and TRBJ2-1; 13 bases are a match to TRBD2. The tail of the sequence fits TRBJ2-7 better, so the J call may be wrong. Looked up from germline, CDR1 is MNHNS and CDR2 is SASEGT. This CDR3 contains 15 residues. The CDR3 here is CASMGLAGSYNEQYF. CDR3 sequence (DNA): TGTGCCAGCATGGGACTAGCGGGGAGCTACAATGAGCAGTACTTC.

The chain uses TRBV6-2 or TRBV6-3 and TRBJ2-1; 15 bases match TRBD2. CDR3 size: 17 residues. The germline CDR1 and CDR2 sequences are MNHEY and SVGEGT. Losses at the gene ends were 4 bases for V and 2 bases for J; bases not matched to a gene: 3. CDR3 loop: CASSSWTSGGAYNEQFF. Written as DNA, the CDR3 is TGTGCCAGCAGTTCATGGACTAGCGGGGGGGCCTACAATGAGCAGTTCTTC.

This clonotype turned up a few times. This rearrangement joins TRBV5-1 to TRBJ1-1; D is ambiguous. The length of the CDR3 is 16 residues. Trimming pared 4 bases from V and 3 bases from J, leaving 19 bases between. Germline V gene lookup returns CDR1 SGHRS and CDR2 YFSETQ. The CDR3, as DNA: TGCGCCAGCAGCGGCCTGACGAGCTATGAGGACACTGAAGCTTTCTTT. This codes for CASSGLTSYEDTEAFF.

This clonotype came up many times. The rearrangement joins TRBV20-1 to TRBJ2-3; D is uncertain. CDR3 length: 13 residues. Germline V gives CDR1 DFQATT, CDR2 SNEGSKA (reference sequence). The CDR3 spells CSGRAVITDTQYF. The CDR3 region has the DNA TGCAGCGGGCGCGCGGTAATCACAGATACGCAGTATTTT.

The chain recombines TRBV6-2 or TRBV6-3 with TRBJ2-3; no clear D gene. This CDR3 is built from 15 residues. V was trimmed by 5 bases and J by 4 bases, leaving 16 bases between them. Germline V lookup: CDR1 MNHEY, CDR2 SVGEGT. CDR3 region: CASSPRAFGSDTQYF. DNA of the CDR3: TGTGCCAGCAGTCCCAGAGCCTTTGGCTCAGATACGCAGTATTTT.

In this sample, this clonotype turned up a few times. V usage is TRBV21-1 and J usage is TRBJ2-5; TRBD1, as called in the table, went unchecked against the DNA. TRBJ2-7 explains the end of the DNA better; the J call may be wrong. TRBV21-1 is a documented pseudogene. The CDR3 runs to 18 residues. In DNA, the CDR3 is TGTGCCAGCATCTTAGCTAGGCACAGGGGCTCCGGGTCCTACGAGCAGTACTTC. It yields the protein CASILARHRGSGSYEQYF.

The V and J genes are TRBV5-1 and TRBJ2-3; D possibly corresponds to TRBD1 (5 bases). The ends were cut back, 6 bases at V and 2 bases at J, with 10 bases in the middle. CDR1 and CDR2 (germline): SGHRS, YFSETQ. The CDR3 sequence is 13 residues long. The CDR3 loop reads CASMSGYTDTQYF. In DNA, the CDR3 is TGCGCCAGCATGTCAGGGTACACAGATACGCAGTATTTT.

This clonotype appeared a few times. J is TRBJ2-1 and V is TRBV27; TRBD2 is a possible D gene (6 bases). Germline V gives CDR1 MNHEY, CDR2 SMNVEV (reference sequence). Trimming left V 5 bases short and J 7 bases short, with 18 bases between. The CDR3 has 15 amino acids. The CDR3 here is CASSPPGGTINEQFF. The CDR3 nucleotides read TGTGCCAGCAGTCCCCCTGGGGGGACGATAAATGAGCAGTTCTTC.